This is a list of T cell receptor beta chains from one sample in a study of blood T cell repertoires in COVID-19. Generated by immunoSEQ multiplex PCR, the TCRdb table keeps only in-frame clones and is missing some. Of approximately 140,000 clones in the sample, over 75% were seen once. Sequencing was performed on peripheral blood. The receptors were gathered from a man between 60 and 70 years old with active or convalescent COVID-19. Each CDR3 is given with its conserved first and last residue. D genes are given only for firm matches. Not all rows give a size; the values are once, few, many and, for expanded clones, a class.

J gene,CDR3 length,clone size,D gene,V gene,CDR3 protein,CDR3 DNA
TRBJ1-6,15,.,.,TRBV5-4,CASTAMTAGYSPLHF,TGTGCCAGCACCGCCATGACGGCGGGTTATTCACCCCTCCACTTT
TRBJ2-7,21,.,TRBD2,TRBV28,CASSSLQRSGRGSYAFYEQYF,TGTGCCAGCAGTTCCCTGCAGCGTAGCGGGAGGGGAAGTTATGCCTTCTACGAGCAGTACTTC
TRBJ2-1,11,.,.,TRBV10-3,CAISETDEQFF,TGTGCCATCAGTGAGACTGATGAGCAGTTCTTC
TRBJ1-5,14,.,.,TRBV28,CASSLEGRGQPQHF,TGTGCCAGCAGTTTGGAGGGCCGCGGTCAGCCCCAGCATTTT
TRBJ2-1,14,.,.,TRBV28,CASTGGLAVNEQFF,TGTGCCAGCACCGGCGGGCTAGCAGTGAATGAGCAGTTCTTC
TRBJ1-2,13,.,TRBD1,TRBV3-1/TRBV3-2,CASSLGQGYGYTF,TGTGCCAGCAGCCTCGGACAGGGATATGGCTACACCTTC
TRBJ2-1,18,.,TRBD2,TRBV7-3,CASSDRTGTSGRAREQFF,TGTGCCAGCAGCGATCGAACCGGGACTAGCGGGAGGGCCCGGGAGCAGTTCTTC
TRBJ2-7,12,.,TRBD1,TRBV4-1,CASSPRAGGQYF,TGCGCCAGCAGCCCAAGAGCAGGGGGGCAGTACTTC
TRBJ1-1,13,.,.,TRBV7-2,CASSYRMNTEAFF,TGTGCCAGCAGCTACAGGATGAACACTGAAGCTTTCTTT
TRBJ2-5,15,.,TRBD1,TRBV5-1,CASSPGTGWRETQYF,TGCGCCAGCAGCCCCGGGACAGGGTGGCGGGAGACCCAGTACTTC
TRBJ1-1,12,.,TRBD1,TRBV15,CATSRGQGKAFF,TGTGCCACCAGCAGAGGACAGGGGAAAGCTTTCTTT
TRBJ2-5,19,.,.,TRBV1,CTSSQTGTSGRAFQRTQYF,TGCACCAGCAGCCAGACCGGGACTAGCGGGAGGGCTTTTCAGAGGACCCAGTACTTC
TRBJ2-3,15,.,TRBD1,TRBV6-5,CASSSDRGPPDTQYF,TGTGCCAGCAGTTCCGACAGGGGGCCCCCAGATACGCAGTATTTT
TRBJ1-6,14,few,TRBD1,TRBV6-5,CASSGDRENSPLHF,TGTGCCAGCAGCGGGGACAGGGAAAATTCACCCCTCCACTTT
TRBJ2-5,16,.,TRBD2,TRBV3-1/TRBV3-2,CASSQGLAGAQETQYF,TGTGCCAGCAGCCAAGGACTAGCGGGCGCCCAAGAGACCCAGTACTTC
TRBJ1-1,11,.,.,TRBV5-6,CASSLGPGIVF,TGTGCCAGCAGCTTGGGACCGGGTATAGTCTTT
TRBJ1-5,14,.,.,TRBV7-2,CASSLIRGNQPQHF,TGTGCCAGCAGCTTAATCCGGGGTAATCAGCCCCAGCATTTT
TRBJ2-6,14,.,.,TRBV19,CAHRRGSGANVLTF,TGTGCCCATAGGCGGGGATCTGGGGCCAACGTCCTGACTTTC
TRBJ1-1,13,few,.,TRBV11-1,CASSLDGRTEAFF,TGTGCCAGCAGCTTAGACGGGAGGACTGAAGCTTTCTTT